The 4 T cell receptor beta chains below were found in one sample sequenced in a study of T-cell memory formation after mild COVID-19. Via MiXCR, TCRdb re-called the 5' RACE reads, giving one row per CDR3 protein. The data hold over 450,000 distinct CDR3 sequences, with around 21% observed a single time. The sequencing input was PBMCs or a T cell subset sorted from them (not recorded which). The source of these receptors is an adult woman who had mild COVID-19 (a few samples of this study predate the infection). Cell type and time point are not known.

This clonotype has only a few counts. The rearrangement joins TRBV30 to TRBJ2-2; 8 positions match TRBD1. CDR1 and CDR2 from the germline V gene are GTSNPN and SVGIG (reference sequence). Germline trimming cut 3 bases from V and 2 bases from J; bases unmatched to any gene: 5. CDR3 length: 15 residues. DNA for the CDR3: TGTGCCTGGAGGCCGGACAGGGAAAACACCGGGGAGCTGTTTTTT. Residues: CAWRPDRENTGELFF.

This clonotype appeared many times. The V and J genes are TRBV6-6 and TRBJ2-7; D is unresolved. Germline CDR1 is MNHNY and CDR2 is SVGAGI (reference sequence). The CDR3 is made up of 11 amino acids. Trimming left V 8 bases short and J 4 bases short, with 9 bases between. CDR3 residues: CASLAGYEQYF. CDR3 nucleotides: TGTGCCAGCCTGGCTGGATACGAGCAGTACTTC.

The sample holds a few counts of this clonotype. The V gene is TRBV4-2, the J gene TRBJ2-3, with TRBD2 matching 10 bases. The CDR3 runs 17 residues. Losses at the gene ends were 6 bases for V and 0 bases for J; bases not matched to a gene: 9. Germline CDR1 LGHNA, CDR2 YNFKEQ. This chain's CDR3 is CASSLTLTSGSTDTQYF. For the CDR3, the DNA is TGTGCCAGCAGTCTAACACTGACTAGCGGGAGCACAGATACGCAGTATTTT.

This sequence joins TRBV15 and TRBJ2-5; no reliable D call. Germline CDR1 is LNHNV and CDR2 is YYDKDF (reference sequence). V was shortened by 5 bases and J by 0 bases, with 16 bases between the two germline ends. This CDR3 contains 16 residues. This chain's CDR3 is CATSPRYPANQETQYF. For the CDR3, the DNA is TGTGCCACCAGCCCCCGATACCCCGCAAACCAAGAGACCCAGTACTTC.